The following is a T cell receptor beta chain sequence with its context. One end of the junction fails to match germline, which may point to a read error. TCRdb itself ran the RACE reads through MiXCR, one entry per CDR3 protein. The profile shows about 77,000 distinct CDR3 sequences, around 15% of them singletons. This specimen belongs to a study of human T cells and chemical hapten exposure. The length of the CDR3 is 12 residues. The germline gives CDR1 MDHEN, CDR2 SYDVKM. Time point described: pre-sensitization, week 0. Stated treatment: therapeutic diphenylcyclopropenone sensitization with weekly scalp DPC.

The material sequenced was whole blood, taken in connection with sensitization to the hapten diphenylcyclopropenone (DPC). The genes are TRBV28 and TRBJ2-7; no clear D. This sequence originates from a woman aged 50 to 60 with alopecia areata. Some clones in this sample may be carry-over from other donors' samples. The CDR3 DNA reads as TGTGCCAGCAGTTTAAGGGCCACCAACCCCTTTTTC. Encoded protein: CASSLRATNPFF.